The 22 T cell receptor beta chains below were found in one sample sequenced in a study of blood T cell repertoires in COVID-19. The table came from immunoSEQ multiplex PCR; TCRdb's copy has only in-frame clones and leaves some out. The sample gives just under 350,000 clones, about 93% of which show up once; around 3.3% is in the top ten. Sequences were obtained from peripheral blood. The receptor source for this set is a woman between 18 and 29 years old who had recovered from COVID-19.

The V call is TRBV3-1 (or the pseudogene TRBV3-2), the J call TRBJ2-3, with D possibly TRBD2 on 5 matching bases. The V gene lost 0 bases and the J gene lost 8 bases, with 9 bases spanning the gap. The CDR3 covers 13 residues. Germline CDR1 reads LGHDT; CDR2 reads YNNKEL (reference sequence). The CDR3 is CASSQEPGITQYF. CDR3 in DNA: TGTGCCAGCAGCCAAGAACCCGGGATTACGCAGTATTTT.

This chain uses TRBV24-1 with TRBJ2-1, with 12 bases matching TRBD2. V shed 2 bases, J shed 7 bases, and the junction held 8 bases outside the gene matches. This CDR3 has 17 amino acids. Germline V gene data show CDR1 as KGHDR and CDR2 as SFDVKD. The DNA for the CDR3 is TGTGCCACCAGTGATTCACTGACTAGCGGGAGAAAAAATGAGCAGTTCTTC. Translated, it gives CATSDSLTSGRKNEQFF.

The chain couples TRBV5-6 to TRBJ2-5; D call uncertain. This CDR3 is 13 amino acids long. Trimming left V 3 bases short and J 5 bases short, with 11 bases between. The germline gives CDR1 SGHDT, CDR2 YYEEEE. The CDR3 loop reads CASSSSDRETQYF. In DNA, the CDR3 is TGTGCCAGCAGCTCCAGCGATCGTGAGACCCAGTACTTC. Supplemented by reference TRBV5-6 and TRBJ2-5, the full variable domain reads DAGVTQSPTHLIKTRGQQVTLRCSPKSGHDTVSWYQQALGQGPQFIFQYYEEEERQRGNFPDRFSGHQFPNYSSELNVNALLLGDSALYLCASSSSDRETQYFGPGTRLLVL.

The chain carries TRBV11-2 and TRBJ2-1; weak D call: TRBD2 (5 bases). The V and J ends lost 5 bases and 6 bases respectively, with 14 bases between them. The CDR3 is made up of 14 amino acids. The germline CDR1 and CDR2 sequences are SGHAT and FQNNGV. The CDR3 protein is CASSPRRSGNEQFF. The CDR3 bases are TGTGCCAGCAGCCCTAGGAGGTCGGGCAATGAGCAGTTCTTC. Using reference TRBV11-2 and TRBJ2-1 for the parts outside the CDR3, the full variable domain is EAGVAQSPRYKIIEKRQSVAFWCNPISGHATLYWYQQILGQGPKLLIQFQNNGVVDDSQLPKDRFSAERLKGVDSTLKIQPAKLEDSAVYLCASSPRRSGNEQFFGPGTRLTVL.

J is TRBJ2-2 and V is TRBV6-5; 9 bases agree with TRBD2. Per the germline V gene, CDR1 is MNHEY and CDR2 is SVGAGI. Germline trimming cut 8 bases from V and 5 bases from J; bases unmatched to any gene: 6. This CDR3 is 14 amino acids long. The CDR3 sequence: CASLAGVGTGELFF. DNA of the CDR3: TGTGCCAGCTTAGCGGGAGTCGGTACCGGGGAGCTGTTTTTT.

V and J are TRBV6-5 and TRBJ1-1; possible D gene TRBD1, 6 bases. Trimming pared 6 bases from V and 7 bases from J, leaving 15 bases between. The CDR3 consists of 13 residues. Germline CDR1 MNHEY, CDR2 SVGAGI. The CDR3 nucleotides are TGTGCCAGCAGGCGGACAGTGGTGTATGAAGCTTTCTTT. Protein sequence: CASRRTVVYEAFF.

The V call is TRBV5-6, the J call TRBJ2-1; TRBD1 might be the D (6 bases). Germline V lookup: CDR1 SGHDT, CDR2 YYEEEE. This CDR3 comprises 15 residues. V gave up 3 bases and J gave up 12 bases, with 22 bases separating them. This CDR3 is CASSYIDRPTQGQFF. The CDR3 DNA is TGTGCCAGCAGCTACATCGACAGGCCCACCCAAGGGCAGTTCTTC.

The CDR3 sequence is CASSSAGQGESSTDTQYF. CDR3 sequence (DNA): TGTGCCAGCAGCTCAGCGGGACAGGGAGAATCGAGCACAGATACGCAGTATTTT. V is TRBV7-7 and J is TRBJ2-3, with 9 nucleotides matching TRBD1. CDR1 is SSHAT, CDR2 FNYEAQ, per germline (reference sequence). The CDR3 has 18 amino acids. The V gene end was trimmed by 4 bases and the J gene end by 0 bases; junction bases not matched to a gene: 11.

The gene calls are TRBV6-2 or TRBV6-3 and TRBJ2-1, with 10 bases aligning to TRBD1. Germline V CDR1 and CDR2: MNHEY, SVGEGT. This CDR3 region has 15 residues. With V trimmed by 6 bases and J by 2 bases, 4 bases remained unmatched. CDR3 amino acids: CASSMDRGAYNEQFF. CDR3 in DNA: TGTGCCAGCAGCATGGACAGGGGGGCCTACAATGAGCAGTTCTTC.

The J gene is TRBJ1-3, the V gene TRBV5-1, with D uncertain. The V end lost 8 bases, the J end lost 4 bases, and 16 bases lay between the germline ends. The V gene's germline CDR1 is SGHRS and CDR2 YFSETQ. CDR3 length: 14 amino acids. The CDR3 nucleotides are TGCGCCAGGTTTGTCGATCGGTCCGGAAACACCATATATTTT. Its protein product is CARFVDRSGNTIYF.

This chain joins TRBV30 and TRBJ1-2; possibly TRBD1 for D (5 bases). The germline V gene encodes CDR1 GTSNPN and CDR2 SVGIG (reference sequence). V was cut by 0 bases and J by 4 bases, with 9 bases left in between. The CDR3 is 13 residues long. CDR3 DNA: TGTGCCTGGAGTGTAGACAGCCGCTATGGCTACACCTTC. This sequence encodes CAWSVDSRYGYTF. Full variable domain (remainder filled in from reference TRBV30 and TRBJ1-2): SQTIHQWPATLVQPVGSPLSLECTVEGTSNPNLYWYRQAAGRGLQLLFYSVGIGQISSEVPQNLSASRPQDRQFILSSKKLLLSDSGFYLCAWSVDSRYGYTFGSGTRLTVV.

The chain is built from TRBV7-6 and TRBJ2-3; the D gene is possibly TRBD1 (5 bases). Germline lookup yields CDR1 SGHVS and CDR2 FNYEAQ. The CDR3 spans 12 residues. The CDR3: CASRGSGDTQYF. The CDR3, as DNA: TGTGCTAGTAGGGGTTCCGGGGATACGCAGTATTTT.

V gene TRBV7-9 combines with J gene TRBJ2-2; maybe TRBD2 (5 bases). Germline CDR1 and CDR2: SEHNR and FQNEAQ (reference sequence). Deletions cut 0 bases from V and 2 bases from J, with 7 bases between. The CDR3 extends over 15 amino acids. CDR3 coding DNA: TGTGCCAGCAGCTTAGCGGGAGACAACACCGGGGAGCTGTTTTTT. Translated: CASSLAGDNTGELFF.

The chain couples TRBV3-1 (or the pseudogene TRBV3-2) to TRBJ2-3, with a weak D call TRBD2 (5 bases). The germline V gene has CDR1 LGHDT and CDR2 YNNKEL (reference sequence). The V and J ends lost 6 bases and 2 bases respectively, with 12 bases between them. This CDR3 is 14 amino acids long. The CDR3 region has the DNA TGTGCCAGCAGACTTGGACTCTTCACAGATACGCAGTATTTT. This translates into CASRLGLFTDTQYF.

V usage is TRBV24-1 and J usage is TRBJ1-2; TRBD1 might be the D (6 bases). Looked up from germline, CDR1 is KGHDR and CDR2 is SFDVKD. V shed 2 bases and J shed 7 bases, with 10 bases lying between them. The CDR3 has 13 residues. DNA of the CDR3: TGTGCCACCAGTGATTGGGGGGGCTCTGGCTACACCTTC. Translated: CATSDWGGSGYTF.

The J gene is TRBJ1-2, the V gene TRBV11-2; possible D gene TRBD1, 5 bases. Germline V gene lookup returns CDR1 SGHAT and CDR2 FQNNGV. V shed 3 bases and J shed 0 bases, with 8 bases lying between them. The CDR3 loop spans 14 amino acids. In DNA, the CDR3 is TGTGCCAGCAGCTTCGACAGAGCTAACTATGGCTACACCTTC. Protein product: CASSFDRANYGYTF.

The chain is built from TRBV7-2 and TRBJ2-3, with a possible D match to TRBD2 (6 bases). CDR1 SGHTA and CDR2 FQGNSA come from the germline V gene. The CDR3 length is 15 residues. V lost 4 bases and J 2 bases, leaving 13 bases between the germline ends. The CDR3 reads CASSYQEGNTDTQYF. The CDR3, as DNA: TGTGCCAGCAGCTACCAGGAGGGGAACACAGATACGCAGTATTTT.

The CDR3 bases are TGTGCCAGCAGCGTAGGTGGACAGGGTGGAAATCAGCCCCAGCATTTT. Translation gives CASSVGGQGGNQPQHF. The chain joins TRBV9 to TRBJ1-5; 8 bases align to TRBD1. V lost 0 bases and J lost 4; bases outside the gene matches: 6. This CDR3 region has 16 residues. Looked up from germline, CDR1 is SGDLS and CDR2 is YYNGEE. Full variable domain (outside the CDR3, taken from reference TRBV9 and TRBJ1-5): DSGVTQTPKHLITATGQRVTLRCSPRSGDLSVYWYQQSLDQGLQFLIQYYNGEERAKGNILERFSAQQFPDLHSELNLSSLELGDSALYFCASSVGGQGGNQPQHFGDGTRLSIL.

The chain employs TRBV24-1 and TRBJ1-2, with a weak D call TRBD1 (5 bases). V lost 4 bases and J lost 9, with 14 bases in between. CDR1 is KGHDR, CDR2 SFDVKD, per germline. This CDR3 has 13 amino acids. CDR3 loop: CATSEGLDSSYTF. The DNA for the CDR3 is TGTGCCACCAGTGAGGGACTGGATTCTAGCTACACCTTC.

The chain links TRBV19 to TRBJ2-5; possible D gene TRBD2, 6 bases. V lost 6 bases, J lost 1 base, and 6 bases lay in between. The CDR3 covers 12 residues. Germline-derived CDR1 and CDR2 are LNHDA and SQIVND (reference sequence). CDR3 sequence: CASSGSQETQYF. Here the CDR3 DNA reads TGTGCCAGTAGCGGGAGCCAAGAGACCCAGTACTTC.

The rearrangement uses TRBV12-1 and TRBJ1-6; TRBD1 was called by the table and not checked on the DNA. TRBV12-1 has pseudogene status. This CDR3 is 15 amino acids long. The CDR3 DNA sequence: TGTGCCAGCAGCTCCATGGGACAGGGCAATTCACCCCTCCACTTT. Residues: CASSSMGQGNSPLHF.

The V gene is TRBV5-1, the J gene TRBJ1-6, with TRBD1 identical over 9 bases. This CDR3 is built from 15 residues. Unmatched junction bases numbered 3, after V lost 3 bases and J lost 5 bases. CDR1 SGHRS and CDR2 YFSETQ come from the germline V gene. The CDR3 is CASSSRDRDNSPLHF. In DNA form, the CDR3 reads TGCGCCAGCAGCTCGCGGGACAGGGATAATTCACCCCTCCACTTT.